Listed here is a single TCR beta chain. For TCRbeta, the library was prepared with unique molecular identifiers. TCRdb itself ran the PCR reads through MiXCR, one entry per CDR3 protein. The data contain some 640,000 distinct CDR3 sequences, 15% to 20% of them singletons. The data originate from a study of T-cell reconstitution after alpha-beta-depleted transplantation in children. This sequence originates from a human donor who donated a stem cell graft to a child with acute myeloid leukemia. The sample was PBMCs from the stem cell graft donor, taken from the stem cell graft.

The CDR3 nucleotides read TGTGCCTGGGACCTCTTTCCCCTTCGGGACACCTACACAGATACGCAGTATTTT. Residues: CAWDLFPLRDTYTDTQYF. The rearrangement links TRBV30 to TRBJ2-3, with D possibly being TRBD1 (6 bases). Germline loops: CDR1 GTSNPN, CDR2 SVGIG (reference sequence). The CDR3 runs to 18 residues. The V and J ends lost 5 bases and 2 bases respectively, with 26 bases between them.